The rows below give T cell receptor beta chains drawn from one sample of a study of PD-1 blockade in classical Hodgkin lymphoma. Profiling relied on immunoSEQ multiplex PCR, and the TCRdb table lists in-frame clones only, not all of them. Of some 23,000 clones in the sample, about 83% were seen once. Here the sequenced sample was peripheral blood mononuclear cells (PBMCs), taken before the second cycle of nivolumab. The receptors come from a human donor with classical Hodgkin lymphoma. The conserved cysteine and the conserved F or W are not part of the CDR3 here.

TRBJ2-6 TRBV7-7 ASSPQLDSSGANVLT
TRBJ2-2 TRBV29-1 SVLDRANTGELF
TRBJ2-3 TRBV6-1 ASSERGGDTQY
TRBJ2-7 TRBV28 ASSYSYEQY
TRBJ2-7 TRBV5-4 ASSLFRRGSPYEQY
TRBJ1-5 TRBV7-9 ASSLGVRGTGQH
TRBJ1-5 TRBV15 ATSHPRGSQPQH
TRBJ2-7 TRBV11-2 ASSLGSGQGAGEQY
TRBJ1-5 TRBV6-1 ASSQGHGDQPQH
TRBJ2-1 TRBV9 ASSVGGGRNEQF
TRBJ2-4 TRBV4-1 ASSPGLAGGRGKNIQY
TRBJ2-2 TRBV9 ASSVQGLSNGELF
TRBJ1-2 TRBV28 ASSHRRGTAGYT
TRBJ2-7 TRBV5-1 ASSFGAGYEQY
TRBJ2-1 TRBV4-3 ASSQDGLAGLYNEQF
TRBJ1-3 TRBV9 ASSIQGLANTIY
TRBJ1-3 TRBV7-8 ASSPRSETGNTIY
TRBJ1-1 TRBV28 ASSPRTGYTEAF
TRBJ2-7 TRBV19 ASSRDIFTEQY
TRBJ2-1 TRBV5-1 ASSQDQPSGSKDEQF
TRBJ2-3 TRBV9 ASSPGEGQQY
TRBJ1-5 TRBV19 ASTKAGPRPQH
TRBJ2-7 TRBV10-2 ASRPGLALYEQY
TRBJ1-1 TRBV28 ASSFGTGWLNTEAF
TRBJ2-2 TRBV6-4 ASTATPGTGELF
TRBJ1-5 TRBV6-5 ASRRQGGNQPQH
TRBJ2-1 TRBV5-1 ASSLSVEGEQF
. TRBV29-1 SVGWGAGGPHEQY
TRBJ1-4 TRBV7-9 ASTQKGAATNEKLF
TRBJ2-1 TRBV10-1 ASSRTSEANEQF
TRBJ1-1 TRBV28 ASSPLPAGANTEAF
TRBJ1-3 TRBV6-1 ASSEQGSGNTIY
TRBJ2-7 TRBV7-8 ASSARQGPYEQY
TRBJ2-1 TRBV5-1 ASSLSPGNGNEQF
TRBJ2-2 TRBV7-9 ASSLAAATGELF
TRBJ1-2 TRBV18 ASSPRPSSSYGYT
TRBJ2-3 TRBV7-6 ASSSTGGYHTDTQY
TRBJ1-1 TRBV13 ASSPGMNTEAF
TRBJ2-5 TRBV27 ASSRPPQETQY